The 20 T cell receptor beta chains in this list originate from one sample, sequenced in a study of T cells after yellow fever vaccination (dated by TCRdb to about 2019). The library was built by means of 5' RACE. The run used an Illumina HiSeq 2500. The public reads were reprocessed in TCRdb via fastp at Q25 and MiXCR, keeping in-frame beta chains. Rows matching on CDR3 protein sequence are summarized as one entry with the most common DNA and genes. This sample comprises under 550,000 distinct CDR3 sequences, roughly a fifth of them detected only once. Jointly, the top ten make up 16% of the sample. The treatment or condition label, read with the paper, signifies: live attenuated yellow fever vaccine strain. This specimen consisted of PBMCs, obtained more than 20 days after the first yellow fever vaccination. These receptors originate from a man younger than 35 who received the YFV17D yellow fever vaccine.

This rearrangement joins TRBV6-5 to TRBJ2-3; TRBD2 might be the D (5 bases). Germline V gene sequence: CDR1 MNHEY, CDR2 SVGAGI. The CDR3 loop spans 12 amino acids. V dropped 0 bases and J dropped 10 bases, with 8 bases sitting between them. This chain's CDR3 is CASSYSHGAQYF. Written as DNA, the CDR3 is TGTGCCAGCAGTTACTCCCACGGGGCGCAGTATTTT.

V and J are TRBV11-2 and TRBJ2-7, with D possibly TRBD2 on 7 matching bases. Between the trimmed V and J ends, which lost 5 bases and 1 base, there was a span of 12 bases. The CDR3 extends over 14 amino acids. The germline V gene has CDR1 SGHAT and CDR2 FQNNGV. CDR3 DNA sequence: TGTGCCAGCAGCCTAGGGGGGGAATCCTACGAGCAGTACTTC. Translated, it gives CASSLGGESYEQYF.

This clonotype was recorded at least ten times. V gene TRBV4-2 combines with J gene TRBJ1-1; 11 bases match TRBD1. Trimming at V came to 2 bases and at J to 5 bases, leaving 4 bases not matched to a gene. From germline, CDR1 is LGHNA and CDR2 YNFKEQ. The CDR3 loop spans 15 amino acids. The CDR3 sequence is CASSQRTGGETEAFF. The CDR3 DNA reads as TGTGCCAGCAGCCAAAGGACAGGGGGCGAAACTGAAGCTTTCTTT.

The chain links TRBV7-2 to TRBJ2-7; possible D gene TRBD2, 5 bases. Germline V lookup: CDR1 SGHTA, CDR2 FQGNSA. V dropped 5 bases and J dropped 3 bases, with 17 bases sitting between them. The CDR3 spans 15 residues. The CDR3 region has the DNA TGTGCCAGCAGCCCGACCCGGACTGGGAGCTACGAGCAGTACGTC. Translated: CASSPTRTGSYEQYV.

This clonotype was seen only a few times. The chain carries TRBV18 and TRBJ2-1; possibly TRBD1 for D (6 bases). The CDR3 length is 14 residues. CDR1 KGHSH and CDR2 LQKENI come from the germline V gene. Trimming removed 3 bases from V and 6 bases from J, with 12 bases in between. The CDR3 DNA is TGTGCCAGCTCACCGGGGGCCCAGACCAATGAGCAGTTCTTC. Translated, it gives CASSPGAQTNEQFF.

The J gene is TRBJ2-7, the V gene TRBV7-9; the D gene is possibly TRBD2 (7 bases). Trimming stripped 3 bases from V and 2 bases from J, with 14 bases between. This CDR3 has 15 residues. Germline CDR1 reads SEHNR; CDR2 reads FQNEAQ (reference sequence). CDR3 DNA sequence: TGTGCCAGCAGCTTGTCTGCGGGGGCCACCTACGAGCAGTACTTC. This translates into CASSLSAGATYEQYF.

CDR3 sequence (DNA): TGTGCCAGCGGGGGCAAGGGAAATTCACCCCTCCACTTT. Translation gives CASGGKGNSPLHF. The chain recombines TRBV7-9 with TRBJ1-6, with D perhaps TRBD1 (6 bases). Trimming shortened V by 8 bases and J by 7 bases, and 12 bases separated the two germline ends. Germline V gene sequence: CDR1 SEHNR, CDR2 FQNEAQ (reference sequence). The CDR3 is 13 residues long.

This clonotype was seen more than once but under ten times. The chain combines TRBV7-7 with TRBJ2-2; D may match TRBD1 or TRBD2 (5 bases each). The germline gives CDR1 SSHAT, CDR2 FNYEAQ (reference sequence). The V end lost 5 bases, the J end lost 4 bases, and 17 bases lay between the germline ends. The CDR3 spans 16 residues. DNA for the CDR3: TGTGCCAGCAGCACGGGGCGGTCAGATAGCACCGGGGAGCTGTTTTTT. Translated: CASSTGRSDSTGELFF.

This clonotype appeared a few times. V and J are TRBV7-3 and TRBJ1-1, with no clear D. Trimming cost V 1 base and J 9 bases, with 12 bases left between them. CDR3 size: 13 residues. Per germline, CDR1 SGHTA and CDR2 FQGTGA. This chain's CDR3 is CASSLNQGYKAFF. The CDR3 bases are TGTGCCAGCAGCTTAAACCAAGGGTACAAAGCTTTCTTT.

This clonotype was seen many times. The rearrangement uses TRBV6-5 and TRBJ2-2, with 8 bases fitting TRBD1. V was pared by 6 bases and J by 3 bases, with 6 bases of the junction left unmatched. The germline gives CDR1 MNHEY, CDR2 SVGAGI. The CDR3 spans 15 residues. CDR3 in amino acids: CASRLPDRDTGELFF. The CDR3 DNA is TGTGCCAGCAGACTCCCGGACAGGGACACCGGGGAGCTGTTTTTT.

This clonotype was recorded a few times. The V gene is TRBV5-4, the J gene TRBJ2-3, with TRBD2 as a possible D gene (6 bases). This CDR3 is built from 15 residues. Germline loops: CDR1 SGHNT, CDR2 YYREEE (reference sequence). Trimming left V 4 bases short and J 1 base short, with 13 bases between. CDR3 region: CASSLRGGGTDTQYF. Here the CDR3 DNA reads TGTGCCAGCAGCCTGAGGGGCGGGGGCACAGATACGCAGTATTTT.

The V and J genes are TRBV5-1 and TRBJ2-2; tentatively, D is TRBD1 (6 bases). This CDR3 is 15 amino acids long. V lost 7 bases and J lost 4, with 17 bases in between. In germline, CDR1 is SGHRS, CDR2 YFSETQ. The CDR3 sequence: CASGQGPLSTGELFF. Written as DNA, the CDR3 is TGCGCCAGCGGCCAGGGGCCTCTTTCCACCGGGGAGCTGTTTTTT.

This clonotype was seen more than once but under ten times. This chain uses TRBV7-8 with TRBJ2-7, with D maybe TRBD2 (7 bases). Germline assignment: CDR1 SGHVS and CDR2 FQNEAQ. The CDR3 is 15 amino acids. The ends were cut back, 5 bases at V and 1 base at J, with 15 bases in the middle. The CDR3 DNA follows: TGTGCCAGCAGCCTCGGGGGGCGGGGATCCTACGAGCAGTACGTC. Translation: CASSLGGRGSYEQYV.

The CDR3 coding sequence is TGTGCCAGCAGGGACGGAACCCTTTTCTCAGATACGCAGTATTTT. Encoded protein: CASRDGTLFSDTQYF. The chain joins TRBV28 to TRBJ2-3; D is undetermined. The CDR3 length is 15 residues. Germline V gene sequence: CDR1 MDHEN, CDR2 SYDVKM. V lost 6 bases and J lost 4, with 17 bases in between.

The chain uses TRBV2 and TRBJ2-1, with D perhaps TRBD1 or TRBD2 (5 bases each). V lost 8 bases and J lost 5, with 13 bases in between. The CDR3 sequence is 13 residues long. Germline V gene sequence: CDR1 SNHLY, CDR2 FYNNEI. The CDR3 nucleotides are TGTGCCAGCTGTCTGGGGCGGGACAATGAGCAGTTCTTC. The encoded protein is CASCLGRDNEQFF.

The CDR3 DNA sequence: TGCGCCACCGAAGTGGACGGAGTTGCATCGGATACGCAGTATTTT. Amino acid sequence: CATEVDGVASDTQYF. The chain recombines TRBV10-2 with TRBJ2-3; D is unclear. The CDR3 runs 15 residues. Trimming cost V 10 bases and J 6 bases, with 23 bases left between them. Per the germline V gene, CDR1 is WSHSY and CDR2 is SAAADI.

This clonotype was counted only a few times. The rearrangement joins TRBV29-1 to TRBJ1-1; the D is unclear. CDR3 length: 12 amino acids. V was clipped by 3 bases and J by 1 base, with 6 bases between them. Looked up from germline, CDR1 is SQVTM and CDR2 is ANQGSEA. The CDR3 loop reads CSVEAENTEAFF. The CDR3 DNA reads TGCAGCGTTGAGGCGGAGAACACTGAAGCTTTCTTT.

This rearrangement joins TRBV5-1 to TRBJ1-4; D not certain. Germline CDR1 reads SGHRS; CDR2 reads YFSETQ. There are 15 residues in the CDR3. V lost 6 bases to trimming and J lost 6 bases, with 18 bases between them. The chain's CDR3 is CASTRRGREDEKLFF. In nucleotides, the CDR3 is TGCGCCAGCACCAGACGAGGACGAGAAGATGAAAAACTGTTTTTT.

This chain links TRBV5-1 with TRBJ2-2, with D uncertain. V lost 0 bases, J lost 6 bases, and 9 bases lay in between. The CDR3 is 14 residues long. CDR1 is SGHRS, CDR2 YFSETQ, per germline. CDR3 protein: CASSLEAAAGELFF. CDR3 in DNA: TGCGCCAGCAGCTTGGAAGCCGCGGCCGGGGAGCTGTTTTTT.

V gene TRBV7-2 combines with J gene TRBJ2-1, with 12 bases lining up with TRBD1. The CDR3 loop spans 15 amino acids. Losses at the gene ends were 5 bases for V and 9 bases for J; bases not matched to a gene: 8. The germline CDR1 and CDR2 sequences are SGHTA and FQGNSA. The CDR3 protein is CASSPRDRGQGEQFF. CDR3 DNA sequence: TGTGCCAGCAGCCCCCGGGACAGGGGGCAGGGTGAGCAGTTCTTC.